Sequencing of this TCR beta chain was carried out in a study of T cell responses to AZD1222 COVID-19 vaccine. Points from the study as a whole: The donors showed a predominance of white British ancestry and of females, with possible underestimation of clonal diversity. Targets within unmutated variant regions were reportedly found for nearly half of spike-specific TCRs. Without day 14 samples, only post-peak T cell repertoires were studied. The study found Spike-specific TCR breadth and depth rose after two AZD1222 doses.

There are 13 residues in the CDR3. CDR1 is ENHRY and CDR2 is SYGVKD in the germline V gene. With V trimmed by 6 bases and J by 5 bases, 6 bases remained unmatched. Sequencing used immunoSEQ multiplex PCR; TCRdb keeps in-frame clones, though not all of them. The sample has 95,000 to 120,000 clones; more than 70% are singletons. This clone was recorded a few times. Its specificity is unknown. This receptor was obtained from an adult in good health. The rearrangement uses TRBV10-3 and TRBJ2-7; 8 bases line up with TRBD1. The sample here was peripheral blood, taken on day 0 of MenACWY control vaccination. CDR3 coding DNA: TGTGCCATCAGCCGACAGGGGTCCCACGAGCAGTACTTC. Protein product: CAISRQGSHEQYF.